These 17 T cell receptor beta chains came from one sample sequenced in a study of shared clonotypes between healthy human individuals. Method: immunoSEQ multiplex PCR; TCRdb's copy keeps in-frame clones and lacks some. The sample consists of about a million clones, around 75% of them appearing once. What was sequenced was memory CD4+ T cells sorted from blood. Documented subset: CD45RA-negative fraction. Receptors were obtained from a man between 18 and 29 years old in good health.

The rearrangement joins TRBV30 to TRBJ2-7; 9 nucleotides match TRBD1. The CDR3 is 13 residues long. The J segment lost 3 bases and the V segment lost 3 bases, leaving 3 bases of the junction unmatched. Germline V gene data show CDR1 as GTSNPN and CDR2 as SVGIG (reference sequence). CDR3 DNA sequence: TGTGCCTGGAGCCTGGGACAGGGCTACGAGCAGTACTTC. It specifies CAWSLGQGYEQYF.

This clone has a handful of counts. CDR3 residues: CAWNRGLTGNTIYF. The CDR3 coding sequence is TGTGCCTGGAACAGGGGGCTTACTGGAAACACCATATATTTT. The rearrangement links TRBV30 to TRBJ1-3, with 9 positions matching TRBD1. Germline CDR1 reads GTSNPN; CDR2 reads SVGIG (reference sequence). The CDR3 has 14 residues. J gave up 2 bases and V 4 bases, and 3 bases lay outside the gene matches.

Note on this clone: This sample also contains other DNA sequences that code for the same CDR3. This chain links TRBV5-4 with TRBJ2-7; 11 nucleotides agree with TRBD1. Losses at the gene ends were 0 bases for V and 4 bases for J; bases not matched to a gene: 6. This CDR3 spans 16 amino acids. Germline V gene data show CDR1 as SGHNT and CDR2 as YYREEE (reference sequence). The CDR3 spells CASSLGGQGAKYEQYF. The CDR3 bases are TGTGCCAGCAGCTTGGGAGGACAGGGGGCGAAGTACGAGCAGTACTTC.

This clone was counted a single time. V is TRBV5-1 and J is TRBJ1-1; D gene uncertain. V dropped 0 bases and J dropped 1 base, with 10 bases sitting between them. The CDR3 runs 15 residues. Per the germline V gene, CDR1 is SGHRS and CDR2 is YFSETQ. CDR3 DNA: TGCGCCAGCAGCTTGGATGGACGGACGAACACTGAAGCTTTCTTT. Residues: CASSLDGRTNTEAFF.

The genes are TRBV10-3 and TRBJ2-7; D may be TRBD2 (5 bases). This CDR3 has 14 residues. The germline CDR1 and CDR2 sequences are ENHRY and SYGVKD. Between the trimmed V and J ends, which lost 5 bases and 0 bases, there was a span of 11 bases. The CDR3 reads CAISQPGISYEQYF. CDR3 DNA sequence: TGTGCCATCAGTCAGCCCGGGATCTCCTACGAGCAGTACTTC.

This clone occurred once. The chain employs TRBV5-1 and TRBJ2-2, with D maybe TRBD1 (6 bases). V gave up 7 bases and J gave up 0 bases, with 13 bases separating them. Germline assignment: CDR1 SGHRS and CDR2 YFSETQ. This CDR3 spans 15 amino acids. The CDR3 DNA is TGCGCCAGCTGGGGGCAGGAGGCGAACACCGGGGAGCTGTTTTTT. Translated: CASWGQEANTGELFF.

This clone has more than one count but fewer than ten. The V and J genes are TRBV30 and TRBJ2-7, with a possible D match to TRBD1 (6 bases). CDR1 and CDR2 (germline): GTSNPN, SVGIG (reference sequence). The length of the CDR3 is 13 residues. Trimming removed 2 bases at V and 7 bases at J, with 15 bases between. The CDR3 bases are TGTGCCTGGAGTCAAGGGGGAGTGGGAGAGCAGTACTTC. Encoded protein: CAWSQGGVGEQYF. The complete variable domain, with remaining parts taken from reference TRBV30 and TRBJ2-7, reads SQTIHQWPATLVQPVGSPLSLECTVEGTSNPNLYWYRQAAGRGLQLLFYSVGIGQISSEVPQNLSASRPQDRQFILSSKKLLLSDSGFYLCAWSQGGVGEQYFGPGTRLTVT.

The V call is TRBV10-1, the J call TRBJ2-3; TRBD1 matches 8 bases. The CDR3 totals 15 residues. V shed 4 bases and J 4 bases; nucleotides not matched to a gene: 7. Germline CDR1 is WNHNN and CDR2 is SYGVQD (reference sequence). The CDR3 reads CASSADRGGADTQYF. CDR3 DNA sequence: TGCGCCAGCAGTGCCGACAGGGGAGGCGCAGATACGCAGTATTTT.

V and J are TRBV7-8 and TRBJ1-5; D perhaps matches TRBD1 (5 bases). Germline-derived CDR1 and CDR2 are SGHVS and FQNEAQ. V was shortened by 3 bases and J by 7 bases, with 10 bases between the two germline ends. CDR3 size: 13 residues. In DNA form, the CDR3 reads TGTGCCAGCAGCTTCGCAGGGTCCCAGCCCCAGCATTTT. This encodes CASSFAGSQPQHF.

The CDR3 region is CASSQEGAGKLGNTQYF. The CDR3 bases are TGCGCCAGCAGCCAAGAGGGAGCGGGTAAACTGGGAAATACGCAGTATTTT. The chain links TRBV4-3 to TRBJ2-3; TRBD2 might be the D (6 bases). This CDR3 is built from 17 residues. Germline V gives CDR1 LGHNA, CDR2 YSLEER. The V end was cut by 0 bases, the J end by 7 bases, with 20 bases between.

The CDR3 coding sequence is TGCGCCAGCAGCTTCTGGACTAGCGACACCGGGGAGCTGTTTTTT. This codes for CASSFWTSDTGELFF. The chain recombines TRBV5-1 with TRBJ2-2; TRBD2 aligns across 9 bases. V was clipped by 2 bases and J by 3 bases; unmatched bases: 2. Germline V CDR1 and CDR2: SGHRS, YFSETQ. The CDR3 has 15 residues.

The CDR3 bases are TGTGCCAGCAGCTCCCACAGGGTAGATGGGGAGACCCAGTACTTC. As protein: CASSSHRVDGETQYF. The chain uses TRBV7-9 and TRBJ2-5; possible D gene TRBD1, 6 bases. This CDR3 contains 15 residues. With 4 bases removed from V and 5 bases from J, the gap between germline ends came to 17 bases. The germline V gene has CDR1 SEHNR and CDR2 FQNEAQ (reference sequence).

This clone was seen once. The gene calls are TRBV29-1 and TRBJ2-5; no reliable D call. V was cut by 7 bases and J by 1 base, with 7 bases left in between. The V gene's germline CDR1 is SQVTM and CDR2 ANQGSEA. There are 11 residues in the CDR3. The CDR3, as DNA: TGCAGCGCCATCCCCCAAGAGACCCAGTACTTC. Translation gives CSAIPQETQYF. The variable domain in full, with the rest retrieved from reference TRBV29-1 and TRBJ2-5, is SAVISQKPSRDICQRGTSLTIQCQVDSQVTMMFWYRQQPGQSLTLIATANQGSEATYESGFVIDKFPISRPNLTFSTLTVSNMSPEDSSIYLCSAIPQETQYFGPGTRLLVL.

The chain recombines TRBV20-1 with TRBJ1-1; no definite D call. Germline assignment: CDR1 DFQATT and CDR2 SNEGSKA (reference sequence). The CDR3 extends over 11 amino acids. V lost 5 bases, J lost 7 bases, and 11 bases lay in between. The CDR3: CSALRVNEAFF. CDR3 nucleotides: TGCAGTGCTTTGAGGGTGAATGAAGCTTTCTTT.

The chain has TRBV7-8 and TRBJ1-2, with unresolved D. Trimming left V 3 bases short and J 2 bases short, with 16 bases between. This CDR3 is built from 16 residues. CDR1 is SGHVS and CDR2 is FQNEAQ in the germline V gene. The DNA of the CDR3 is TGTGCCAGCAGCTTGGACTCCCCAAAACAGAACTATGGCTACACCTTC. This translates into CASSLDSPKQNYGYTF.

The CDR3 DNA reads as TGTGCCAGCAGCCCCTTGGCGGGGAAATCGAGAAATGAGCAGTTCTTC. Protein sequence: CASSPLAGKSRNEQFF. The genes are TRBV9 and TRBJ2-1; a possible D gene is TRBD2 (6 bases). This CDR3 contains 16 residues. The V gene lost 4 bases and the J gene lost 7 bases, with 21 bases spanning the gap. The germline V gene has CDR1 SGDLS and CDR2 YYNGEE. Supplemented by reference TRBV9 and TRBJ2-1, the full variable domain reads DSGVTQTPKHLITATGQRVTLRCSPRSGDLSVYWYQQSLDQGLQFLIQYYNGEERAKGNILERFSAQQFPDLHSELNLSSLELGDSALYFCASSPLAGKSRNEQFFGPGTRLTVL.

As to this clone: Additional DNA sequences in this sample encode the identical CDR3. The chain uses TRBV7-9 and TRBJ2-2, with TRBD1 as a possible D gene (5 bases). The CDR3 totals 15 residues. Per germline, CDR1 SEHNR and CDR2 FQNEAQ (reference sequence). V dropped 1 base and J dropped 0 bases, with 6 bases sitting between them. CDR3 in amino acids: CASSLGQTNTGELFF. CDR3 sequence (DNA): TGTGCCAGCAGCTTAGGACAGACGAACACCGGGGAGCTGTTTTTT. Based on the CDR3 plus reference TRBV7-9 and TRBJ2-2, the full variable domain is DTGVSQNPRHKITKRGQNVTFRCDPISEHNRLYWYRQTLGQGPEFLTYFQNEAQLEKSRLLSDRFSAERPKGSFSTLEIQRTEQGDSAMYLCASSLGQTNTGELFFGEGSRLTVL.